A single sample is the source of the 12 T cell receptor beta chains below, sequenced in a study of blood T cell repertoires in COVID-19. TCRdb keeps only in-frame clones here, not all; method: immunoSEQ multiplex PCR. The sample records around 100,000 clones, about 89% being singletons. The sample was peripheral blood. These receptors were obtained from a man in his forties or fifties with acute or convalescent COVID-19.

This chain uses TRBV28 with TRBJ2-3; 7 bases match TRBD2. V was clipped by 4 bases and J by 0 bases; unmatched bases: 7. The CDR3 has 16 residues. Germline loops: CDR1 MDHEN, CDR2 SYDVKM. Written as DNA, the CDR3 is TGTGCCAGCAGTTCCCCGGGACTACCTAGCACAGATACGCAGTATTTT. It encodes CASSSPGLPSTDTQYF.

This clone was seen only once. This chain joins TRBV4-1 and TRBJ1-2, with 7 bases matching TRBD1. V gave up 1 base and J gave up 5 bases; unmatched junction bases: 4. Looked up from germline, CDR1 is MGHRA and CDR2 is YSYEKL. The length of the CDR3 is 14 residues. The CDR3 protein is CASSQATGYYGYTF. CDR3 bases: TGCGCCAGCAGCCAAGCGACAGGGTATTATGGCTACACCTTC.

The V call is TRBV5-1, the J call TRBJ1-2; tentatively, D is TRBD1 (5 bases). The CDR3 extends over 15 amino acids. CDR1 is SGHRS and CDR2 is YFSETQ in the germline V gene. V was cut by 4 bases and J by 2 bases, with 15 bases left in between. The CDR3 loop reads CASSPGRVPNYGYTF. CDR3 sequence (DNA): TGCGCCAGCAGCCCCGGCAGGGTGCCCAACTATGGCTACACCTTC.

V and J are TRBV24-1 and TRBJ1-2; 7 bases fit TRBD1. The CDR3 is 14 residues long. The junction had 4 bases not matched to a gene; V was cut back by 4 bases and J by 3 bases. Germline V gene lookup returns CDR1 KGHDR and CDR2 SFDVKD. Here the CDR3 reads CATSDYGTDYGYTF. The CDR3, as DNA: TGTGCCACCAGTGACTATGGGACAGACTATGGCTACACCTTC.

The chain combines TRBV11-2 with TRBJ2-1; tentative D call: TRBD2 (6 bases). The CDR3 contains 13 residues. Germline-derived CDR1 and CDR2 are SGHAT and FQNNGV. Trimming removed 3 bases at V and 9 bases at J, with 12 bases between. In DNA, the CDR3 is TGTGCCAGCAGCTTCGAGACTAGTAGTGAGCAGTTCTTC. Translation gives CASSFETSSEQFF.

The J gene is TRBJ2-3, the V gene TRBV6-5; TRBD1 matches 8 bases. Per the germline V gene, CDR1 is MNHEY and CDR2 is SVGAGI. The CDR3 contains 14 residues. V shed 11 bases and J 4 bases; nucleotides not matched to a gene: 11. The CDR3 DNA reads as TGTGCCGCGTGGACAGGGCCTGGGGCAGATACGCAGTATTTT. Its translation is CAAWTGPGADTQYF.

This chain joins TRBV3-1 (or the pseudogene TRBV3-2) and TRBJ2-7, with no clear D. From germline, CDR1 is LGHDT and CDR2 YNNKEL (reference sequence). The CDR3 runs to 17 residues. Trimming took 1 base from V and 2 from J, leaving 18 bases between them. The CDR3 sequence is CASSQGISLRPAYEQYF. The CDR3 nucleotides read TGTGCCAGCAGCCAAGGAATCAGTCTGCGGCCGGCCTACGAGCAGTACTTC.

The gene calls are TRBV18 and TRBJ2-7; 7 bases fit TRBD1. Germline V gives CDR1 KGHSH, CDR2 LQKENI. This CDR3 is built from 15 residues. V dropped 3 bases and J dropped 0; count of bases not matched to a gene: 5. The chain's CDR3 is CASSPTTGRSYEQYF. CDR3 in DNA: TGTGCCAGCTCACCGACGACAGGGCGCTCCTACGAGCAGTACTTC.

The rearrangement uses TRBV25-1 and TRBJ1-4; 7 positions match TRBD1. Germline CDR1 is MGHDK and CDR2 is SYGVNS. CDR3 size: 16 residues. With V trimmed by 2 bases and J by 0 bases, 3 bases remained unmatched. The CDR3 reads CASSEQQGTTNEKLFF. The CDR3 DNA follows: TGTGCCAGCAGTGAACAACAGGGGACAACTAATGAAAAACTGTTTTTT.

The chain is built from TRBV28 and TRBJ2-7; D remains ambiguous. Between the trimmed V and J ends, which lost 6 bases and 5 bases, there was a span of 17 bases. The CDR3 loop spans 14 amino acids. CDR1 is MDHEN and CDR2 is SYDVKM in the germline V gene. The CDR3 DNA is TGTGCCAGCAGCCCGGGTGGATCCGTCAACGAGCAGTACTTC. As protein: CASSPGGSVNEQYF.

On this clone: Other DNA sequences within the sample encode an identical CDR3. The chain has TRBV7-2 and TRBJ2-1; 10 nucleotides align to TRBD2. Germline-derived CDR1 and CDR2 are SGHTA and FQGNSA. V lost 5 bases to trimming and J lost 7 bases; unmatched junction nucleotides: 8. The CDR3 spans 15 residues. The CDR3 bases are TGTGCCAGCAGCCCCTTGAGCGGGAGGGGTAATGAGCAGTTCTTC. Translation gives CASSPLSGRGNEQFF.

For the CDR3, the DNA is TGTGCCAGCAGCTTAGGGTGGGCAAGGACTGAAGCTTTCTTT. Encoded protein: CASSLGWARTEAFF. The chain is built from TRBV7-8 and TRBJ1-1; D ambiguous. This CDR3 is built from 14 residues. Germline V gene lookup returns CDR1 SGHVS and CDR2 FQNEAQ. With 1 base removed from V and 5 bases from J, the gap between germline ends came to 11 bases.